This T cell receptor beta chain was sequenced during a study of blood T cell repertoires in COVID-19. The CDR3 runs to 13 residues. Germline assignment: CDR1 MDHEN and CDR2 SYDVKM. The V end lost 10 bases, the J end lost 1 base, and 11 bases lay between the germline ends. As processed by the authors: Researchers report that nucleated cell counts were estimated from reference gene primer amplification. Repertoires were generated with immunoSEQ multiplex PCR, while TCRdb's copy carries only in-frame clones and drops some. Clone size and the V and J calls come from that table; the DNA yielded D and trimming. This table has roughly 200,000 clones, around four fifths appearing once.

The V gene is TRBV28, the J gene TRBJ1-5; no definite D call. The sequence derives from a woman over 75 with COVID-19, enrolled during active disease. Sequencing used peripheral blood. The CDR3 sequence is CAIERVSNQPQHF. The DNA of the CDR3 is TGTGCCATAGAACGGGTGAGCAATCAGCCCCAGCATTTT.